This T cell receptor beta chain originates from a study of blood T cell repertoires in COVID-19. Study-wide context: In each case, the material was cDNA or gDNA derived from T cells, B-cell-depleted T cells, or PBMCs.

This clone was recorded only once. Measured with immunoSEQ multiplex PCR; TCRdb has only the in-frame clones, and not every one. The sample carries 150,000 to 200,000 clones, roughly 80% recorded once. Trimming removed 1 base at V and 5 bases at J, with 14 bases between. Germline V CDR1 and CDR2: SGHVS, FNYEAQ. CDR3 length: 15 amino acids. The chain employs TRBV7-6 and TRBJ2-5, with no clear D. The sequence came from a man aged 50-60 years who had recovered from COVID-19. The sample consisted of PBMCs or T cells enriched from blood (not recorded which). For the CDR3, the DNA is TGTGCCAGCAGCTTAGTTTCAGGCGAGCTTGAGACCCAGTACTTC. It encodes CASSLVSGELETQYF.